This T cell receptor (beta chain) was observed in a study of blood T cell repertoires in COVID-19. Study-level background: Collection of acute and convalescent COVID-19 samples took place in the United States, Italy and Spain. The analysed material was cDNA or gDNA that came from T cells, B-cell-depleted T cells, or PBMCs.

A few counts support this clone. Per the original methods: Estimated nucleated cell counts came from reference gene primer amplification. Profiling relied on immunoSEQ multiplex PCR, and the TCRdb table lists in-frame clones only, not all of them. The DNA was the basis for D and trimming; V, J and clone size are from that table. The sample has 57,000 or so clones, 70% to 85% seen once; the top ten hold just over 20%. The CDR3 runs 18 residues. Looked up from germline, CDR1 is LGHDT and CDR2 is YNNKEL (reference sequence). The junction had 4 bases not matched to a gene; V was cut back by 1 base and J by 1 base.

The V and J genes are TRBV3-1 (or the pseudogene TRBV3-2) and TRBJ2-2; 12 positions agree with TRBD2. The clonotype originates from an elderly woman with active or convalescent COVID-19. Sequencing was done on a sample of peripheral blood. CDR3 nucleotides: TGTGCCAGCAGCCAAGGACTAGCGGGGGTAATGAACACCGGGGAGCTGTTTTTT. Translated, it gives CASSQGLAGVMNTGELFF.